This is a list of T cell receptor beta chains from one sample in a study of CD8+ T cells in alopecia areata. Sequencing was performed with immunoSEQ multiplex PCR; in TCRdb, only in-frame clones are kept and a portion is missing. The table shows 3,500 to 5,000 clones, with around 68% occurring only once. Sequencing was carried out using skin. These receptor sequences come from a human donor in good health. CDR3s leave out the opening cysteine and the closing phenylalanine or tryptophan. Some rows have no size entry. The others give once, few or many, or a class for an expanded clone.

-,TRBJ2-3,TRBV6-4,ASSGTSGTDTQY
few,TRBJ1-2,TRBV5-6,ASKDGNYGYT
few,TRBJ1-2,TRBV5-6,ASSSGVSGYT
few,TRBJ2-5,TRBV20-1,SKDYQETQY
-,TRBJ2-3,TRBV29-1,SVRSGGLAGVDTQY
-,TRBJ2-7,TRBV6-1,ASSGAGTGKHEQY
-,TRBJ2-2,TRBV5-1,ASSSRTVVGAGELF
few,TRBJ1-5,TRBV14,ASSQEGRHSNQPQH
-,TRBJ2-3,TRBV7-9,ASSAQGRTDTQY
-,TRBJ2-7,TRBV6-5,ASSYSRRGTYEQY
-,TRBJ2-3,TRBV9,ASSAQIGSSGTDTQY
-,TRBJ1-1,TRBV28,ASGLPRKTF
large,TRBJ2-6,TRBV18,ASSAQDSGANVLT
-,TRBJ2-5,TRBV29-1,SVALGQETQY
few,TRBJ1-2,TRBV7-9,ASSAGTLGYT
-,TRBJ2-3,TRBV5-1,ASSLLDTQY
-,TRBJ2-1,TRBV6-6,ASSIPYGDGNEQF
-,TRBJ2-7,TRBV7-8,ASSLERGGHEQY
few,TRBJ1-5,TRBV10-3,AISEEGLRGNQPQH
-,TRBJ1-4,TRBV11-2,ASSPGGWQENEKLF
-,TRBJ2-1,TRBV29-1,SVSRVLAAYNEQF
-,TRBJ1-2,TRBV18,ASSPAVNYGYT
-,TRBJ2-3,TRBV15,ATSRDFTGLDTQY
few,TRBJ2-3,TRBV7-9,ASSFPPFGRWGTDTQY
-,TRBJ1-5,TRBV11-2,ASSRGSNQPQH
-,TRBJ2-2,TRBV27,ASSLSRHLLTSGRAVYTGELF
-,TRBJ1-1,TRBV18,ASSPESVGLTAF
-,TRBJ2-1,TRBV6-6,ASTLQLASDNEQF
-,TRBJ2-5,TRBV5-1,ASSPLGDQETQY
-,TRBJ1-4,TRBV4-2,ASSQEWQEDEKLF
few,TRBJ2-2,TRBV7-2,ASSPRAAFTGELF
few,TRBJ2-7,TRBV2,ASSEANLYEQY
-,TRBJ2-7,TRBV29-1,SVVPRGFEQY
-,TRBJ2-2,TRBV27,ASSILGEAGELF
few,TRBJ2-2,TRBV29-1,SVAGQQTNTGELF
-,TRBJ2-3,TRBV19,ASSNYRVSTDTQY
-,TRBJ2-1,TRBV19,ASSGGDEQF
few,TRBJ2-2,TRBV6-4,ASSSSGTGELF
few,TRBJ2-1,TRBV11-2,ASATLRGSYNEQF
-,TRBJ1-6,TRBV2,ASGVQYNSPLH
-,TRBJ2-1,TRBV7-9,ASGNDNEQF